What follows is one T cell receptor beta chain and its context. The target antigen is unknown. The data are from a study of identical twins. Unique molecular identifiers were in the cDNA, with template-switch universal primer binding. One entry per CDR3 protein results from TCRdb running MiXCR on the 5' RACE reads. The sample includes roughly 570,000 distinct CDR3 sequences, over 8.5% of them seen just once. The V and J ends lost 0 bases and 5 bases respectively, with 11 bases between them. The CDR3 has 14 residues. Germline V lookup: CDR1 KGHSH, CDR2 LQKENI. Study-wide results and limits: There was an excess of low generation probability in the out-of-frame alpha sequences that twins shared. Twins' surplus sharing was weaker for beta out-of-frame sequences.

These data are also associated with another study on yellow fever vaccine responses in identical twins.

Material for sequencing was PBMCs. The TCR originated in a woman aged 18 to 35 in good health. This rearrangement joins TRBV18 to TRBJ2-7; D uncertain. The CDR3 is CASSPPIGLHEQYF. The DNA of the CDR3 is TGTGCCAGCTCACCACCGATAGGGCTTCACGAGCAGTACTTC.